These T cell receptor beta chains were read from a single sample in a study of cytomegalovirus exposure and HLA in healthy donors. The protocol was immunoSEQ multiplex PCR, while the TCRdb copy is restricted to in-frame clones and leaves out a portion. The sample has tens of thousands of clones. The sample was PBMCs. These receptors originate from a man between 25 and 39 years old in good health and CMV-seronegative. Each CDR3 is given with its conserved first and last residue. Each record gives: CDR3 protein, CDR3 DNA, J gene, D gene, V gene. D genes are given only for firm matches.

cdr3_aa: CASSSQGADTEAFF
cdr3_nt: TGTGCCAGCAGTTCGCAGGGGGCGGACACTGAAGCTTTCTTT
j_call: TRBJ1-1
d_call: TRBD1
v_call: TRBV6-4

cdr3_aa: CSALGTPAAYEQYF
cdr3_nt: TGCAGCGCACTTGGGACTCCCGCCGCCTACGAGCAGTACTTC
j_call: TRBJ2-7
d_call: .
v_call: TRBV29-1

cdr3_aa: CASSQEYRKNTEAFF
cdr3_nt: TGCGCCAGCAGCCAAGAGTACAGGAAGAACACTGAAGCTTTCTTT
j_call: TRBJ1-1
d_call: .
v_call: TRBV4-3

cdr3_aa: CASSHRDRGDQPQHF
cdr3_nt: TGCGCCAGCAGCCATCGGGACAGGGGGGATCAGCCCCAGCATTTT
j_call: TRBJ1-5
d_call: TRBD1
v_call: TRBV4-1

cdr3_aa: CASSPGVTSYEQYF
cdr3_nt: TGTGCCAGCAGTCCAGGGGTTACCTCCTACGAGCAGTACTTC
j_call: TRBJ2-7
d_call: .
v_call: TRBV5-6

cdr3_aa: CAWSGGTIMGELFF
cdr3_nt: TGTGCCTGGAGCGGCGGGACGATTATGGGGGAGCTGTTTTTT
j_call: TRBJ2-2
d_call: .
v_call: TRBV30

cdr3_aa: CASSQGTQGTQYF
cdr3_nt: TGCGCCAGCAGCCAAGGGACTCAAGGGACCCAGTACTTC
j_call: TRBJ2-5
d_call: .
v_call: TRBV4-3

cdr3_aa: CASSYRTSGLYNEQFF
cdr3_nt: TGTGCCAGCAGTTACCGGACTAGCGGGTTATACAATGAGCAGTTCTTC
j_call: TRBJ2-1
d_call: TRBD2
v_call: TRBV6-5

cdr3_aa: CASRPTSPNEQFF
cdr3_nt: TGTGCCAGCAGGCCAACTAGCCCAAATGAGCAGTTCTTC
j_call: TRBJ2-1
d_call: .
v_call: TRBV6-1

cdr3_aa: CASSRPTGGSNQPQHF
cdr3_nt: TGTGCCAGTAGTAGACCGACAGGGGGTAGCAATCAGCCCCAGCATTTT
j_call: TRBJ1-5
d_call: TRBD1
v_call: TRBV19

cdr3_aa: CASGWTVNTEAFF
cdr3_nt: TGTGCCAGCGGATGGACAGTGAACACTGAAGCTTTCTTT
j_call: TRBJ1-1
d_call: .
v_call: TRBV2

cdr3_aa: CAWRGYGYTF
cdr3_nt: TGTGCCTGGCGGGGTTATGGCTACACCTTC
j_call: TRBJ1-2
d_call: .
v_call: TRBV30

cdr3_aa: CAWIEGLYTDTQYF
cdr3_nt: TGTGCCTGGATAGAGGGACTCTACACAGATACGCAGTATTTT
j_call: TRBJ2-3
d_call: .
v_call: TRBV30

cdr3_aa: CSATSGRAGGEQYF
cdr3_nt: TGCAGCGCCACTAGCGGGAGGGCCGGCGGCGAGCAGTACTTC
j_call: TRBJ2-7
d_call: TRBD2
v_call: TRBV29-1

cdr3_aa: CASRSAGNTGELFF
cdr3_nt: TGCGCCAGCAGGTCAGCGGGGAACACCGGGGAGCTGTTTTTT
j_call: TRBJ2-2
d_call: .
v_call: TRBV5-1

cdr3_aa: CASSIGDQPQHF
cdr3_nt: TGTGCCAGTAGTATCGGTGATCAGCCCCAGCATTTT
j_call: TRBJ1-5
d_call: .
v_call: TRBV19

cdr3_aa: CSVEKGAGTGSNYGYTF
cdr3_nt: TGCAGCGTTGAGAAGGGCGCGGGTACGGGGTCTAACTATGGCTACACCTTC
j_call: TRBJ1-2
d_call: .
v_call: TRBV29-1

cdr3_aa: CSARDRGDYGYTF
cdr3_nt: TGCAGCGCCCGAGACAGGGGAGACTATGGCTACACCTTC
j_call: TRBJ1-2
d_call: TRBD1
v_call: TRBV29-1

cdr3_aa: CAWSVLSSYEQYF
cdr3_nt: TGTGCCTGGAGTGTACTAAGCTCCTACGAGCAGTACTTC
j_call: TRBJ2-7
d_call: .
v_call: TRBV30

cdr3_aa: CAWSPRAEAFF
cdr3_nt: TGTGCCTGGTCGCCCCGGGCTGAAGCTTTCTTT
j_call: TRBJ1-1
d_call: .
v_call: TRBV30

cdr3_aa: CASSLRQGSYEQYF
cdr3_nt: TGTGCCAGCTCACTCCGACAGGGTTCCTACGAGCAGTACTTC
j_call: TRBJ2-7
d_call: TRBD1
v_call: TRBV18

cdr3_aa: CASSLRTEAFF
cdr3_nt: TGTGCCAGCAGCCTCAGAACTGAAGCTTTCTTT
j_call: TRBJ1-1
d_call: .
v_call: TRBV13

cdr3_aa: CSALSGTSRYF
cdr3_nt: TGCAGTGCTCTATCCGGGACTAGCAGGTATTTT
j_call: TRBJ2-3
d_call: TRBD2
v_call: TRBV20-1

cdr3_aa: CASSLAGSYEQYF
cdr3_nt: TGTGCCAGCAGTCTAGCGGGATCCTACGAGCAGTACTTC
j_call: TRBJ2-7
d_call: TRBD2
v_call: TRBV6-5